The T cell receptor beta chain under discussion was sequenced for a study of cytomegalovirus exposure and HLA in healthy donors. Overall study context: Out of roughly 200 million T cells, an earlier analysis found fewer than 140 million unique TCR beta sequences in total.

PCR employed 60 Vbeta and 13 Jbeta primers. Libraries were prepared by immunoSEQ multiplex PCR; TCRdb keeps only in-frame clonotypes and omits some of them. The sample holds about 150,000 clones, roughly 68% seen once. General study findings and limits: An analysis that was carried out later associated 16,951 TCR beta sequences with HLA alleles at 0.05 false discovery rate. In presence/absence analyses, roughly uniform sequencing depth across donors was assumed.

CDR3 length: 13 residues. CDR1 and CDR2 from the germline V gene are GTSNPN and SVGIG (reference sequence). The V end was cut by 7 bases, the J end by 0 bases, with 10 bases between. This clone was recorded a few times. Its specificity is not known. This clonotype originated in a man aged 25 to 40 in good health and CMV-seropositive. The sequenced sample was PBMCs. The V gene is TRBV30, the J gene TRBJ1-3; D is unresolved. This CDR3 reads CAYSVNSGNTIYF. The CDR3 DNA follows: TGTGCCTACTCGGTCAACTCTGGAAACACCATATATTTT.